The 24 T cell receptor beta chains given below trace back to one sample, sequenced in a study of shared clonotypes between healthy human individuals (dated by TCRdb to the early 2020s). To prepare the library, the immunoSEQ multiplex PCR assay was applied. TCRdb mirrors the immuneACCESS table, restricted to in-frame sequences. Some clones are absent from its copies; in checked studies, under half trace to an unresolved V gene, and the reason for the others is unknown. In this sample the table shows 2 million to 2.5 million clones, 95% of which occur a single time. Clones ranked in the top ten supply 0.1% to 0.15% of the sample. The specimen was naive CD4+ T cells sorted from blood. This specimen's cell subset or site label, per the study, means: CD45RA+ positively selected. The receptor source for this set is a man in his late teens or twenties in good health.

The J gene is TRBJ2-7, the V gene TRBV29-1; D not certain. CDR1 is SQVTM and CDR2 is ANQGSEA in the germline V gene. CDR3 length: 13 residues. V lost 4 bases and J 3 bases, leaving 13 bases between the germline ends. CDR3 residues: CSVGAGVSYEQYF. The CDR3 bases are TGCAGCGTTGGGGCAGGAGTTAGCTACGAGCAGTACTTC.

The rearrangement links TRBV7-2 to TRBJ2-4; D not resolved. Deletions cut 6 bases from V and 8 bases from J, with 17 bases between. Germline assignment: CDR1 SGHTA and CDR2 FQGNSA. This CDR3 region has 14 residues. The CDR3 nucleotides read TGTGCCAGCAGTTCACCGCCGGTATGGTACATTCAGTACTTC. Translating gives CASSSPPVWYIQYF. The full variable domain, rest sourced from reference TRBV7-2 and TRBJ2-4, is GAGVSQSPSNKVTEKGKDVELRCDPISGHTALYWYRQSLGQGLEFLIYFQGNSAPDKSGLPSDRFSAERTGGSVSTLTIQRTQQEDSAVYLCASSSPPVWYIQYFGAGTRLSVL.

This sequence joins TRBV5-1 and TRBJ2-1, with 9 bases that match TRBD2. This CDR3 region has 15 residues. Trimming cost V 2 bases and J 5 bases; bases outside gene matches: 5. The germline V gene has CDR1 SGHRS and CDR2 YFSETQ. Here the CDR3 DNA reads TGCGCCAGCAGCTTTAGCGGGAGAGGCGACAATGAGCAGTTCTTC. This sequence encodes CASSFSGRGDNEQFF.

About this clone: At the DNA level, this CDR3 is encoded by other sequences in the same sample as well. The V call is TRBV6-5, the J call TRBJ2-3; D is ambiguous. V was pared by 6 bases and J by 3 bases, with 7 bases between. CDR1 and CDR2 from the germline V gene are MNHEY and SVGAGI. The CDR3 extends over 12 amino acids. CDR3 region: CASSSTTDTQYF. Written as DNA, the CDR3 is TGTGCCAGCAGCTCAACGACAGATACGCAGTATTTT.

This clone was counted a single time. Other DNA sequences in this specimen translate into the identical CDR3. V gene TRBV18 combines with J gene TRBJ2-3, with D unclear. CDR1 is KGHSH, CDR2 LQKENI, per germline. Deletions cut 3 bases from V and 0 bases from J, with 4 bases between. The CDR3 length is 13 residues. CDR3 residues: CASSPPSTDTQYF. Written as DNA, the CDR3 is TGTGCCAGCTCACCTCCTAGCACAGATACGCAGTATTTT.

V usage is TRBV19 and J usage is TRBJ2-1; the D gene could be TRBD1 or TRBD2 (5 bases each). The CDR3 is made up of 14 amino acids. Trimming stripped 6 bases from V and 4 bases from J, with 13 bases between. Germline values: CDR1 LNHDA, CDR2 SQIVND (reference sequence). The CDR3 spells CASSYGGSYNEQFF. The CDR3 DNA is TGTGCCAGTAGCTATGGGGGATCTTACAATGAGCAGTTCTTC.

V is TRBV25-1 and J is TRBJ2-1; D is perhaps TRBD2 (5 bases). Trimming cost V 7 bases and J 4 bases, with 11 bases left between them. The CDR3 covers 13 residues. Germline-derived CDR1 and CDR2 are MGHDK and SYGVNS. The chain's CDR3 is CASTRLHYNEQFF. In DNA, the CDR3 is TGTGCCAGCACGCGACTACATTACAATGAGCAGTTCTTC.

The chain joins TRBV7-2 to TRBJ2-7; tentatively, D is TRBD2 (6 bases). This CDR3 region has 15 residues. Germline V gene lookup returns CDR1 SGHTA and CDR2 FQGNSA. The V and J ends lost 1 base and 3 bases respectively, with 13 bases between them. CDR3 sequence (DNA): TGTGCCAGCAGCTTAGGGTTAGCGGACCTCTACGAGCAGTACTTC. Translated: CASSLGLADLYEQYF.

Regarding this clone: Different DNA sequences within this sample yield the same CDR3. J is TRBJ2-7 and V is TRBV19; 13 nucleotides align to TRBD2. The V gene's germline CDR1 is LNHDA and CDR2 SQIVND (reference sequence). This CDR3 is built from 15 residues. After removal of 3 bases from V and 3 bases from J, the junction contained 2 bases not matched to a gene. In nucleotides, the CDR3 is TGTGCCAGTAGTATGGGACTAGCGGGGCTCTACGAGCAGTACTTC. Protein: CASSMGLAGLYEQYF.

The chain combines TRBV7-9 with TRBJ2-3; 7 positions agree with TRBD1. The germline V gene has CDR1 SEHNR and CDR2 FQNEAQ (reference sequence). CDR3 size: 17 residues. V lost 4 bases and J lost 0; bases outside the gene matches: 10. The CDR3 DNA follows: TGTGCCAGCAGCTATACACCAGGGGGACATAGCACAGATACGCAGTATTTT. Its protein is CASSYTPGGHSTDTQYF. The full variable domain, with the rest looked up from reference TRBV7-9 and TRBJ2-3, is DTGVSQNPRHKITKRGQNVTFRCDPISEHNRLYWYRQTLGQGPEFLTYFQNEAQLEKSRLLSDRFSAERPKGSFSTLEIQRTEQGDSAMYLCASSYTPGGHSTDTQYFGPGTRLTVL.

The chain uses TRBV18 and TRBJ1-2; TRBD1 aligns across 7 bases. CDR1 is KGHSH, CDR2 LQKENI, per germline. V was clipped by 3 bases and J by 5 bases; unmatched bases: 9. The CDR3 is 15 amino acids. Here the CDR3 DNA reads TGTGCCAGCTCACCTGCACAGGGGATGATATATGGCTACACCTTC. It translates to CASSPAQGMIYGYTF.

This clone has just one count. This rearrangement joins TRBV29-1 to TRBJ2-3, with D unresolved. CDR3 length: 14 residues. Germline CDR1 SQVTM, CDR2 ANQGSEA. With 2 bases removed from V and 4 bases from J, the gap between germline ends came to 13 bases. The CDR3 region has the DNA TGCAGCGTTGAATTTCCCACTTGGCCAGATACGCAGTATTTT. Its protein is CSVEFPTWPDTQYF.

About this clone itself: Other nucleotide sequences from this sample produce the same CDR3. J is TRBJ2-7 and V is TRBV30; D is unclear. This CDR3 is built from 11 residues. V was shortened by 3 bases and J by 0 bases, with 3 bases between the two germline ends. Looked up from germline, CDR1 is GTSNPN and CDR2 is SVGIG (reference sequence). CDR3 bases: TGTGCCTGGAGCAGCTCCTACGAGCAGTACTTC. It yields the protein CAWSSSYEQYF.

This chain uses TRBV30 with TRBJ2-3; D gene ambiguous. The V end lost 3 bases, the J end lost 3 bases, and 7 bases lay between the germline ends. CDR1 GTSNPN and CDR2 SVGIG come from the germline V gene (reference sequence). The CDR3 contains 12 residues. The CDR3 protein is CAWRDTTDTQYF. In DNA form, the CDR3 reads TGTGCCTGGAGGGATACTACAGATACGCAGTATTTT.

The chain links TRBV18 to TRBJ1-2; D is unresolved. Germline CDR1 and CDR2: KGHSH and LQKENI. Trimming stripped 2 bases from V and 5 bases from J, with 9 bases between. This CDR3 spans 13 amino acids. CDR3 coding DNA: TGTGCCAGCTCACCAGAGCGCCTATATGGCTACACCTTC. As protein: CASSPERLYGYTF. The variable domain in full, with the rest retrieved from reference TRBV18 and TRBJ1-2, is NAGVMQNPRHLVRRRGQEARLRCSPMKGHSHVYWYRQLPEEGLKFMVYLQKENIIDESGMPKERFSAEFPKEGPSILRIQQVVRGDSAAYFCASSPERLYGYTFGSGTRLTVV.

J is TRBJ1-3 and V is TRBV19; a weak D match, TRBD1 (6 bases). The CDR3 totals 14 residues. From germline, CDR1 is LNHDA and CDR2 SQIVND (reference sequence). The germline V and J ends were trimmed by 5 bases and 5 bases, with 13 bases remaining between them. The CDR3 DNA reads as TGTGCCAGTAGTCCCCCAGGGGCTAGAAACACCATATATTTT. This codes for CASSPPGARNTIYF. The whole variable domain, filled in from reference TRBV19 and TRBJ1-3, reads DGGITQSPKYLFRKEGQNVTLSCEQNLNHDAMYWYRQDPGQGLRLIYYSQIVNDFQKGDIAEGYSVSREKKESFPLTVTSAQKNPTAFYLCASSPPGARNTIYFGEGSWLTVV.

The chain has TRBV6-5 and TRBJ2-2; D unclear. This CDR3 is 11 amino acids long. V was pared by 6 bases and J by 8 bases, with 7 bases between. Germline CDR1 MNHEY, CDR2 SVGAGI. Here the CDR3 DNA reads TGTGCCAGCAGCACATCAGGGGAGCTGTTTTTT. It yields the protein CASSTSGELFF.

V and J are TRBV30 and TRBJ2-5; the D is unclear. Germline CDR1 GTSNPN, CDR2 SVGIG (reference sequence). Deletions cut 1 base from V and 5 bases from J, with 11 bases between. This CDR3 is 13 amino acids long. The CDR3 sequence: CAWSGNPEETQYF. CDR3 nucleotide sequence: TGTGCCTGGAGTGGAAATCCGGAGGAGACCCAGTACTTC. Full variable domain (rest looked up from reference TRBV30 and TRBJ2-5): SQTIHQWPATLVQPVGSPLSLECTVEGTSNPNLYWYRQAAGRGLQLLFYSVGIGQISSEVPQNLSASRPQDRQFILSSKKLLLSDSGFYLCAWSGNPEETQYFGPGTRLLVL.

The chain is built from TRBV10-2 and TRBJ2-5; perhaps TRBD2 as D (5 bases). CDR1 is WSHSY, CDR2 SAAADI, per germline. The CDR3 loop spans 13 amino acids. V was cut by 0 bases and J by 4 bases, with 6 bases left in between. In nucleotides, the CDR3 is TGCGCCAGCAGTGAGTCGGGGAGAGAGACCCAGTACTTC. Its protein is CASSESGRETQYF.

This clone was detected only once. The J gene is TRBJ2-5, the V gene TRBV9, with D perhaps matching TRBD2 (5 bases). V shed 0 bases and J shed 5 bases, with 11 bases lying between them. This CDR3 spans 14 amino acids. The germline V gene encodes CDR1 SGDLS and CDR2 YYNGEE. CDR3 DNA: TGTGCCAGCAGCGTAGGCATGCGAGGGGAGACCCAGTACTTC. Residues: CASSVGMRGETQYF.

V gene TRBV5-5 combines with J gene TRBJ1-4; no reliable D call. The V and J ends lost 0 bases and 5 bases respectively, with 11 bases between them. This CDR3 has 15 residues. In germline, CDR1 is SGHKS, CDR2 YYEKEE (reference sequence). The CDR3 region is CASSLEGSPNEKLFF. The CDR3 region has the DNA TGTGCCAGCAGCTTGGAGGGCAGCCCGAATGAAAAACTGTTTTTT. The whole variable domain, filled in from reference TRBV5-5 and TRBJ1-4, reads DAGVTQSPTHLIKTRGQQVTLRCSPISGHKSVSWYQQVLGQGPQFIFQYYEKEERGRGNFPDRFSARQFPNYSSELNVNALLLGDSALYLCASSLEGSPNEKLFFGSGTQLSVL.

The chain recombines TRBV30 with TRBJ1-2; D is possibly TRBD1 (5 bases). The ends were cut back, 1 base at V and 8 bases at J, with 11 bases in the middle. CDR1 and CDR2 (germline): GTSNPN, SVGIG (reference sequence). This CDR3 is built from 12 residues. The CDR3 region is CAWSDRFDGYTF. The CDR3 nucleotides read TGTGCCTGGAGTGACAGGTTTGACGGCTACACCTTC.

Written as DNA, the CDR3 is TGTGCCAGCAGTGACTCGAATGAACAGGCCGATGGAAACACCATATATTTT. Translation: CASSDSNEQADGNTIYF. This chain links TRBV6-4 with TRBJ1-3; D may be TRBD1 (5 bases). The CDR3 runs to 17 residues. The germline gives CDR1 MRHNA, CDR2 SNTAGT. V dropped 0 bases and J dropped 3 bases, with 15 bases sitting between them.

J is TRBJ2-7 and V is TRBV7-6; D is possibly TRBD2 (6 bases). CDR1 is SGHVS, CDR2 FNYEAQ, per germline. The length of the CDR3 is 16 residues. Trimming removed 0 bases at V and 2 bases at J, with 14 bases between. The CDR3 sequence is CASSLAPGGPPYEQYF. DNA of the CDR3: TGTGCCAGCAGCTTAGCTCCAGGAGGGCCTCCCTACGAGCAGTACTTC.